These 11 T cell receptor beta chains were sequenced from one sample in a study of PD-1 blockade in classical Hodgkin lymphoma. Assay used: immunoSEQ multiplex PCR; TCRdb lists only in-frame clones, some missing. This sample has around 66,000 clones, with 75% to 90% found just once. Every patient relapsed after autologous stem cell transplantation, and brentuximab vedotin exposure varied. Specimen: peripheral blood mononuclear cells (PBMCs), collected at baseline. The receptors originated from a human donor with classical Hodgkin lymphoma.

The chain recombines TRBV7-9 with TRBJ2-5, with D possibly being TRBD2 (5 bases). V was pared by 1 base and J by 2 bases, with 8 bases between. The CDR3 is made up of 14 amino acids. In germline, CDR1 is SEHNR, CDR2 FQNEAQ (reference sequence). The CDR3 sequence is CASSLVSGQETQYF. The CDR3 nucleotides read TGTGCCAGCAGCTTAGTTTCGGGGCAAGAGACCCAGTACTTC.

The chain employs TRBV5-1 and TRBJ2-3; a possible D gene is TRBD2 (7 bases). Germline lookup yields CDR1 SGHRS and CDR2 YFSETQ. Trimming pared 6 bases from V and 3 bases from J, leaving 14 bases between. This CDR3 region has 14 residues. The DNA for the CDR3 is TGCGCCAGCACCTCCGGGGGGCCAACAGATACGCAGTATTTT. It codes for CASTSGGPTDTQYF.

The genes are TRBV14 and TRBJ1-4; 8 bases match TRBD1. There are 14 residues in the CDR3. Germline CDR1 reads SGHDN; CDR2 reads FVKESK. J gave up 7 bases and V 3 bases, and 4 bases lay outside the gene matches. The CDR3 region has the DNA TGTGCCAGCAGCCATCAGGGGGCAGGTGAAAAACTGTTTTTT. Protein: CASSHQGAGEKLFF.

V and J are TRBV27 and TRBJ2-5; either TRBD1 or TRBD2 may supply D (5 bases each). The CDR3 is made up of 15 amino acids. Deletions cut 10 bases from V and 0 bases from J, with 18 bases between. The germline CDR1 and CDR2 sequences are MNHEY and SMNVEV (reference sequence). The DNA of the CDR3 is TGTGCCATCTTCCGGGACCGAAAGTACCAAGAGACCCAGTACTTC. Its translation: CAIFRDRKYQETQYF.

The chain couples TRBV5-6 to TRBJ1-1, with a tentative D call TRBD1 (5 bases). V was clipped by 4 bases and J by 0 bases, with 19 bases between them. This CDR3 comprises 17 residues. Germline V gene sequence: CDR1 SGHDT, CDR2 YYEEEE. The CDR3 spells CASSPRGEGWMNTEAFF. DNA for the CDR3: TGTGCCAGCAGCCCGAGGGGTGAAGGTTGGATGAACACTGAAGCTTTCTTT. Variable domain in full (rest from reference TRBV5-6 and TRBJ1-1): DAGVTQSPTHLIKTRGQQVTLRCSPKSGHDTVSWYQQALGQGPQFIFQYYEEEERQRGNFPDRFSGHQFPNYSSELNVNALLLGDSALYLCASSPRGEGWMNTEAFFGQGTRLTVV.

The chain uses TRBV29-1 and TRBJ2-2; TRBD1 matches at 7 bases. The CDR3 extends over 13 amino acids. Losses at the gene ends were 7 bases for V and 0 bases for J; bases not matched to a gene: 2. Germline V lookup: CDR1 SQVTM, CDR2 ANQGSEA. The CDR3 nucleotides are TGCAGCGGCAGGGGGTCGAACACCGGGGAGCTGTTTTTT. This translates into CSGRGSNTGELFF.

In DNA form, the CDR3 reads TGTGCCAGCAGTGAAGAGAAGAACACTGAAGCTTTCTTT. It yields the protein CASSEEKNTEAFF. The chain carries TRBV6-1 and TRBJ1-1; D gene unclear. The germline V gene encodes CDR1 MNHNS and CDR2 SASEGT. This CDR3 comprises 13 residues. Trimming left V 1 base short and J 1 base short, with 4 bases between.

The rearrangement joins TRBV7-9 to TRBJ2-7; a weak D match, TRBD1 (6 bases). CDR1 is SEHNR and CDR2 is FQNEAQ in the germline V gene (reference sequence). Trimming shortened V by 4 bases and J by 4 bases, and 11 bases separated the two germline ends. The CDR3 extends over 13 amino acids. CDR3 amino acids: CASSYGTSYEQYF. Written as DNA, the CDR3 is TGTGCCAGCAGCTACGGGACATCATACGAGCAGTACTTC. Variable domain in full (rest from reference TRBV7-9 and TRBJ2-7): DTGVSQNPRHKITKRGQNVTFRCDPISEHNRLYWYRQTLGQGPEFLTYFQNEAQLEKSRLLSDRFSAERPKGSFSTLEIQRTEQGDSAMYLCASSYGTSYEQYFGPGTRLTVT.

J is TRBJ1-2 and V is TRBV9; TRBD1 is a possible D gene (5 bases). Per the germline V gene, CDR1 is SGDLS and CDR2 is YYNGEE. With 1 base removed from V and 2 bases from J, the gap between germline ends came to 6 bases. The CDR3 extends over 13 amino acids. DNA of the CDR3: TGTGCCAGCAGCGTACGGGGGAACTATGGCTACACCTTC. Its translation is CASSVRGNYGYTF.

The CDR3 DNA is TGCGCCAGCAGCCCGGGGACAGGGGTAGAGGAGACTGAAGCTTTCTTT. Its translation is CASSPGTGVEETEAFF. The V call is TRBV5-1, the J call TRBJ1-1; 10 positions agree with TRBD1. The CDR3 runs to 16 residues. In germline, CDR1 is SGHRS, CDR2 YFSETQ. V lost 4 bases to trimming and J lost 5 bases; unmatched junction nucleotides: 11.

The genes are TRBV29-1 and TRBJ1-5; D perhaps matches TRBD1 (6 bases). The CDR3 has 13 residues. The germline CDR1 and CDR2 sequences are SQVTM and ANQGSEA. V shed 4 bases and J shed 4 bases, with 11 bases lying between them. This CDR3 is CSVGSGVNQPQHF. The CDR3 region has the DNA TGCAGCGTTGGGTCAGGGGTGAATCAGCCCCAGCATTTT.